What follows describes a single T cell receptor (beta chain). Its antigen remains unknown. A read error may account for a junction end that differs from germline. The source of the sample is a study of tumor and adjacent non-tumor tissue in lung cancer. At the level of the study: There were approximately twelve adenocarcinoma, a couple of squamous cell carcinoma and 1 small cell lung cancer cases. Millions of productive TCRbeta reads were obtained per sample on average.

General study findings and limits: Higher tumor TCR diversity was associated with shorter survival. Normal lung showed higher cumulative top 100 clone frequency than tumor.

Germline lookup yields CDR1 DFQATT and CDR2 SNEGSKA (reference sequence). This CDR3 spans 14 amino acids. This sample's RNA came from whole unsorted tissue. TCRbeta libraries were built with three rounds of nested PCR, modified from ARM-PCR. From the multiplex PCR reads, TCRdb called clonotypes with MiXCR, one entry per CDR3 protein. The data hold 65,000 to 90,000 distinct CDR3 sequences, with 75% to 90% observed a single time. The receptor's source is a woman aged 45-59 years with non-small cell lung cancer. Sequenced sample: lung tumor tissue. The chain has TRBV20-1 and TRBJ2-5, with 9 positions matching TRBD2. CDR3 region: CSARAGTSSKTQYF. Written as DNA, the CDR3 is TGCAGTGCTAGAGCAGGGACTAGCTCCAAGACCCAGTATTTC.